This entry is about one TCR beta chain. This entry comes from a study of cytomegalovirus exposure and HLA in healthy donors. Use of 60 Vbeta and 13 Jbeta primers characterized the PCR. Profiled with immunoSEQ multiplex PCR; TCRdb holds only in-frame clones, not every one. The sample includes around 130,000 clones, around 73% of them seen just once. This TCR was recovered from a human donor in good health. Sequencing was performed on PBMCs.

Here the CDR3 DNA reads TGCGCCAGCAGTCAATGGAAGCGGGGGGGGCCTCGGGGTACCCAGTACTTC. Protein: CASSQWKRGGPRGTQYF. The chain couples TRBV23-1 to TRBJ2-5; the match to TRBD2 covers 10 bases. TRBV23-1 counts as an open reading frame of uncertain function. This CDR3 has 17 residues. J gave up 8 bases and V 1 base, and 13 bases lay outside the gene matches.